The following is a T cell receptor beta chain sequence with its context. What it recognizes is unknown. The record originates from a study of blood T cells in healthy people across ages. Overall study findings and caveats: There was a strong correlation between TCR beta diversity and naive T cell percentage. Donor CMV status was unknown, possibly confounding expanded clonotype changes.

The ends lost 0 bases at V and 7 bases at J; junction bases unmatched: 12. The CDR3 consists of 17 residues. Germline CDR1 is SEHNR and CDR2 is FQNEAQ (reference sequence). Using a J-beta primer mix together with a sample-barcoded 5' primer, a second PCR was run for about 6 to 12 cycles. TCRdb fed the 5' RACE reads into MiXCR, producing one record per CDR3 protein. There are about 640,000 distinct CDR3 sequences in the sample; under 65% occur only once, and around 37% lies in the top ten. Researchers report isolating at least 6 million PBMCs per sample. The specimen was blood. This receptor was taken from a man aged 60 to 75 in good health. The rearrangement links TRBV7-9 to TRBJ1-5; 7 bases agree with TRBD1. This CDR3 is CASSLATETGLGQPQHF. For the CDR3, the DNA is TGTGCCAGCAGCTTAGCTACCGAGACAGGGCTCGGGCAGCCCCAGCATTTT.